This TCR beta chain was obtained from a study of shared T cell receptors in the human thymus. The V segment lost 5 bases and the J segment 2 bases; nucleotides outside the gene matches: 5. In germline, CDR1 is SGHVS, CDR2 FNYEAQ. The CDR3 extends over 14 amino acids. Using immunoSEQ multiplex PCR, the repertoire was profiled, and TCRdb retains in-frame clones only, with some absent. The sample has more than 550,000 clones, approximately 83% seen once. The same sample was also used in a study of human thymus T cells. This second report adds: Serving as donors were healthy Finnish infants, each of whom was having open corrective surgery for congenital heart defects. Resections from corrective heart surgery supplied the thymus tissue. The authors found apparently biased V and J gene usage in thymic and blood repertoires. Related reports documented highly overlapping thymic repertoires among unrelated individuals.

The clonotype comes from a girl younger than two with a congenital heart defect. This rearrangement joins TRBV7-6 to TRBJ2-7, with 8 bases matching TRBD1. The sample was thymocytes. The CDR3 DNA reads as TGTGCCAGCAGCCATGGACAGGGTCCCTACGAGCAGTACTTC. Encoded protein: CASSHGQGPYEQYF.